This TCR beta chain derives from a study of blood T cell repertoires in COVID-19. Study overall: T cells, B-cell-depleted T cells, or PBMCs provided the cDNA or gDNA that served as material.

CDR3 length equals 14 residues. The germline gives CDR1 MNHEY, CDR2 SVGAGI. The germline V and J ends were trimmed by 5 bases and 3 bases, with 11 bases remaining between them. Authors' processing steps: Quantification of nucleated cells was approximated via reference gene primer amplification. TCRdb keeps only in-frame clones here, not all; method: immunoSEQ multiplex PCR. V and J calls and clone size come straight from that table; D and trimming were deduced from the DNA. The table shows under 200,000 clones, with about 84% occurring only once. Source material: peripheral blood. This chain uses TRBV6-5 with TRBJ1-3; D is uncertain. This clonotype originated in a woman in her thirties with acute or convalescent COVID-19. CDR3 DNA: TGTGCCAGCAGTCTGGCTGGGCGTGGAAACACCATATATTTT. It is translated as CASSLAGRGNTIYF.